Each of the 27 T cell receptor beta chains below was sequenced from the same sample in a study of early T cells in non-severe SARS-CoV-2 infection. From the 5' RACE reads, TCRdb called clonotypes with MiXCR, one entry per CDR3 protein. The sample consists of roughly 40,000 distinct CDR3 sequences, roughly 7.1% of them appearing once. Sequences were obtained from whole blood. The receptors were sampled from an adult who was a healthcare worker with PCR-confirmed SARS-CoV-2 infection or an uninfected control (not recorded which).

V usage is TRBV20-1 and J usage is TRBJ1-5; 10 nucleotides align to TRBD1. This CDR3 comprises 13 residues. The V gene's germline CDR1 is DFQATT and CDR2 SNEGSKA (reference sequence). V was pared by 6 bases and J by 5 bases, with 4 bases of the junction left unmatched. The CDR3, as DNA: TGCAGTGCACGCGGACAGGGGGATCAGCCCCAGCATTTT. It translates to CSARGQGDQPQHF.

The chain couples TRBV20-1 to TRBJ2-1, with TRBD2 identical over 7 bases. V trimming: 3 bases; J trimming: 7 bases; junction bases outside the gene matches: 15. This CDR3 spans 16 amino acids. The germline gives CDR1 DFQATT, CDR2 SNEGSKA (reference sequence). The CDR3 reads CSARDLLAAVGNEQFF. The CDR3 bases are TGCAGTGCTAGGGACCTGCTAGCGGCGGTGGGGAATGAGCAGTTCTTC.

This clonotype has a count of ten or more. The chain links TRBV4-3 to TRBJ2-1, with 7 positions matching TRBD1. Losses at the gene ends were 1 base for V and 12 bases for J; bases not matched to a gene: 15. Germline CDR1 and CDR2: LGHNA and YSLEER. This CDR3 comprises 16 residues. The CDR3 region is CASSQASRGQTFRQFF. The CDR3 DNA sequence: TGCGCCAGCAGCCAAGCGTCGAGGGGACAGACCTTTCGGCAGTTCTTC.

This clonotype was seen a few times. The chain carries TRBV5-1 and TRBJ1-1; D gene unclear. Germline CDR1 reads SGHRS; CDR2 reads YFSETQ. V gave up 0 bases and J gave up 5 bases, with 14 bases separating them. The CDR3 length is 15 residues. The CDR3 spells CASSLEAASRTEAFF. The DNA of the CDR3 is TGCGCCAGCAGCTTGGAGGCGGCGAGCAGGACTGAAGCTTTCTTT.

This clonotype has at least ten counts. The J gene is TRBJ1-2, the V gene TRBV5-1; TRBD1 is a possible D gene (5 bases). The CDR3 spans 12 residues. CDR1 SGHRS and CDR2 YFSETQ come from the germline V gene. The V end lost 3 bases, the J end lost 2 bases, and 5 bases lay between the germline ends. CDR3 DNA: TGCGCCAGCAGCTGGGACAACTATGGCTACACCTTC. It codes for CASSWDNYGYTF. The complete variable domain, with remaining parts taken from reference TRBV5-1 and TRBJ1-2, reads KAGVTQTPRYLIKTRGQQVTLSCSPISGHRSVSWYQQTPGQGLQFLFEYFSETQRNKGNFPGRFSGRQFSNSRSEMNVSTLELGDSALYLCASSWDNYGYTFGSGTRLTVV.

This clonotype has only a few counts. This rearrangement joins TRBV11-2 to TRBJ1-4; TRBD1 aligns across 7 bases. Per germline, CDR1 SGHAT and CDR2 FQNNGV. The CDR3 length is 16 residues. V lost 5 bases, J lost 6 bases, and 12 bases stayed unmatched. The CDR3 DNA is TGTGCCAGCAGCCCGCTGCCGGGACAGCGATATGAAAAACTGTTTTTT. It yields the protein CASSPLPGQRYEKLFF.

The V gene is TRBV5-1, the J gene TRBJ2-5, with TRBD2 matching 11 bases. The CDR3 is 17 residues long. Germline V CDR1 and CDR2: SGHRS, YFSETQ. J gave up 2 bases and V 0 bases, and 6 bases lay outside the gene matches. CDR3 sequence: CASSLGLAGPGQETQYF. The CDR3 DNA sequence: TGCGCCAGCAGCTTGGGACTAGCGGGGCCAGGACAAGAGACCCAGTACTTC.

This clonotype has at least ten counts. The V and J genes are TRBV7-9 and TRBJ2-1, with 9 bases matching TRBD1. CDR1 is SEHNR, CDR2 FQNEAQ, per germline (reference sequence). The J segment lost 1 base and the V segment lost 3 bases, leaving 1 base of the junction unmatched. The CDR3 covers 15 residues. In DNA, the CDR3 is TGTGCCAGCAGCTTGGACAGGGGATCCTACAATGAGCAGTTCTTC. This codes for CASSLDRGSYNEQFF.

This clonotype has at least ten counts. The chain has TRBV19 and TRBJ2-3, with 9 bases lining up with TRBD1. V shed 1 base, J shed 4 bases, and the junction held 18 bases outside the gene matches. This CDR3 spans 20 amino acids. The V gene's germline CDR1 is LNHDA and CDR2 SQIVND (reference sequence). DNA of the CDR3: TGTGCCAGTAGTATAGCGCCCAGTCCCCCGACAGGGGGGGACGCAGATACGCAGTATTTT. It codes for CASSIAPSPPTGGDADTQYF.

J is TRBJ2-4 and V is TRBV30, with 7 bases fitting TRBD1. This CDR3 comprises 12 residues. With 8 bases clipped from V and 9 bases from J, the junction kept 10 bases outside the gene matches. Germline CDR1 reads GTSNPN; CDR2 reads SVGIG (reference sequence). The CDR3 region is CAQGEGGGIQYF. CDR3 DNA sequence: TGTGCCCAGGGGGAAGGGGGCGGCATTCAGTACTTC.

This clonotype was seen many times. CDR3 bases: TGTGCTAGTGGTCCCTGGTGGGGGGCGAATCAGCCCCAGCATTTT. This translates into CASGPWWGANQPQHF. The J gene is TRBJ1-5, the V gene TRBV12-5; TRBD1 might be the D (6 bases). Germline CDR1 reads LGHNT; CDR2 reads FRNRAP. The CDR3 covers 15 residues. Trimming removed 5 bases at V and 4 bases at J, with 15 bases between.

In this sample, this clonotype turned up many times. The genes are TRBV12-3 or TRBV12-4 and TRBJ1-3; D possibly corresponds to TRBD1 (5 bases). Trimming cost V 0 bases and J 4 bases, with 19 bases left between them. This CDR3 region has 18 residues. The CDR3 DNA follows: TGTGCCAGCAGTTTAGCGCTGGGGCCGGTTCAAATCGGAAACACCATATATTTT. Translation gives CASSLALGPVQIGNTIYF.

This clonotype was seen many times. CDR3 in amino acids: CSVSSSYNSPLHF. CDR3 nucleotides: TGCAGTGTCTCGAGCTCCTATAATTCACCCCTCCACTTT. The gene calls are TRBV20-1 and TRBJ1-6; no clear D. Trimming removed 7 bases at V and 0 bases at J, with 7 bases between. In germline, CDR1 is DFQATT, CDR2 SNEGSKA (reference sequence). This CDR3 is built from 13 residues.

This clonotype has at least ten counts. CDR3 in amino acids: CAWSVRTPLHF. Here the CDR3 DNA reads TGTGCCTGGAGTGTACGGACACCCCTCCACTTT. The V and J genes are TRBV30 and TRBJ1-6, with unresolved D. V lost 0 bases and J 11 bases, leaving 5 bases between the germline ends. The CDR3 spans 11 residues. The germline gives CDR1 GTSNPN, CDR2 SVGIG (reference sequence). Full variable domain (outside the CDR3, taken from reference TRBV30 and TRBJ1-6): SQTIHQWPATLVQPVGSPLSLECTVEGTSNPNLYWYRQAAGRGLQLLFYSVGIGQISSEVPQNLSASRPQDRQFILSSKKLLLSDSGFYLCAWSVRTPLHFGNGTRLTVT.

This rearrangement joins TRBV11-3 to TRBJ2-7; TRBD1 agrees at 7 bases. The germline gives CDR1 SGHNT, CDR2 YENEEA. This CDR3 comprises 14 residues. Trimming at V came to 3 bases and at J to 1 base, leaving 3 bases not matched to a gene. The DNA of the CDR3 is TGTGCCAGCAGCTTGAAGGGACAGTCCTACGAGCAGTACTTC. It encodes CASSLKGQSYEQYF.

This clonotype was seen ten or more times. The chain uses TRBV19 and TRBJ1-4; unclear D gene. The V and J ends lost 6 bases and 4 bases respectively, with 12 bases between them. The CDR3 is 14 amino acids. Germline values: CDR1 LNHDA, CDR2 SQIVND (reference sequence). CDR3 residues: CASRNGENNEKLFF. The DNA for the CDR3 is TGTGCCAGTAGAAACGGTGAGAATAATGAAAAACTGTTTTTT.

This clonotype came up many times. The chain links TRBV7-6 to TRBJ1-5, with TRBD1 matching over 8 bases. CDR3 length: 14 amino acids. Trimming removed 5 bases from V and 7 bases from J; junction bases left unmatched: 7. Germline CDR1 is SGHVS and CDR2 is FNYEAQ. The CDR3 is CASSPGQGGQPQHF. The CDR3, as DNA: TGTGCCAGCAGCCCAGGACAGGGAGGACAGCCCCAGCATTTT.

This clonotype was seen ten or more times. The CDR3 bases are TGTGCCAGCAGCCAAGAGCGGGGGGCCCAAGAGACCCAGTACTTC. Translation gives CASSQERGAQETQYF. The chain couples TRBV4-2 to TRBJ2-5; 8 positions match TRBD2. V dropped 0 bases and J dropped 1; count of bases not matched to a gene: 1. This CDR3 has 15 residues. Germline loops: CDR1 LGHNA, CDR2 YNFKEQ.

The V gene is TRBV20-1, the J gene TRBJ1-1, with unresolved D. Germline CDR1 reads DFQATT; CDR2 reads SNEGSKA (reference sequence). V lost 0 bases and J 0 bases, leaving 8 bases between the germline ends. CDR3 length: 14 amino acids. CDR3 in DNA: TGCAGTGCTAGAGATCGGCAGCTGAACACTGAAGCTTTCTTT. Translating it yields CSARDRQLNTEAFF.

This clonotype qualifies as medium-sized. The chain carries TRBV10-3 and TRBJ1-2, with 8 bases lining up with TRBD1. Trimming at V came to 7 bases and at J to 6 bases, leaving 13 bases not matched to a gene. CDR3 length equals 15 residues. In germline, CDR1 is ENHRY, CDR2 SYGVKD. CDR3 amino acids: CAITGGQGQVNGYTF. The CDR3 bases are TGTGCCATCACCGGAGGACAGGGCCAAGTGAATGGCTACACCTTC.

This chain joins TRBV12-3 or TRBV12-4 and TRBJ1-1; the D gene is possibly TRBD1 (5 bases). CDR3 size: 16 residues. V was clipped by 2 bases and J by 3 bases, with 16 bases between them. DNA for the CDR3: TGTGCCAGCAGTTTATCTCGGTCAGGGAGGCACACTGAAGCTTTCTTT. Translating it yields CASSLSRSGRHTEAFF.

The rearrangement joins TRBV29-1 to TRBJ1-4, with D maybe TRBD1 (6 bases). Trimming cost V 6 bases and J 6 bases, with 14 bases left between them. Germline V CDR1 and CDR2: SQVTM, ANQGSEA. The CDR3 sequence is 13 residues long. For the CDR3, the DNA is TGCAGCGTCACAGGGTCAGTGGATGAAAAACTGTTTTTT. Residues: CSVTGSVDEKLFF.

This clonotype was seen more than once but under ten times. The chain links TRBV7-2 to TRBJ2-5; unclear D gene. This CDR3 has 12 amino acids. The V gene lost 2 bases and the J gene lost 7 bases, with 8 bases spanning the gap. Germline CDR1 and CDR2: SGHTA and FQGNSA. The CDR3 region has the DNA TGTGCCAGCAGCTTAAGGTCGGGGACCCAGTACTTC. Its translation is CASSLRSGTQYF.

The chain combines TRBV13 with TRBJ2-1; D unresolved. This CDR3 has 15 residues. With 4 bases removed from V and 2 bases from J, the gap between germline ends came to 12 bases. The germline CDR1 and CDR2 sequences are PRHDT and FYEKMQ (reference sequence). The CDR3 sequence: CASSSLIHPYNEQFF. CDR3 DNA sequence: TGTGCCAGCAGCTCCCTCATACACCCCTACAATGAGCAGTTCTTC. Complete variable domain (other parts from reference TRBV13 and TRBJ2-1): AAGVIQSPRHLIKEKRETATLKCYPIPRHDTVYWYQQGPGQDPQFLISFYEKMQSDKGSIPDRFSAQQFSDYHSELNMSSLELGDSALYFCASSSLIHPYNEQFFGPGTRLTVL.

This clonotype was seen a handful of times. The chain's CDR3 is CASSAGGGYGYTF. The CDR3 DNA sequence: TGTGCCAGCAGTGCTGGTGGGGGCTATGGCTACACCTTC. The gene calls are TRBV6-5 and TRBJ1-2; tentative D call: TRBD1 (5 bases). CDR3 length equals 13 residues. Germline CDR1 reads MNHEY; CDR2 reads SVGAGI. V lost 5 bases and J 4 bases, leaving 11 bases between the germline ends.

This clonotype was seen at least ten times. This chain connects TRBV6-1 to TRBJ1-5; tentative D call: TRBD1 (6 bases). This CDR3 has 15 residues. Germline loops: CDR1 MNHNS, CDR2 SASEGT. The V and J ends lost 3 bases and 0 bases respectively, with 9 bases between them. The CDR3 DNA follows: TGTGCCAGCAGTGAGTCAGGGGTTAGCAATCAGCCCCAGCATTTT. Its translation: CASSESGVSNQPQHF.

This clonotype was recorded a few times. The gene calls are TRBV6-6 and TRBJ2-1, with unresolved D. Per germline, CDR1 MNHNY and CDR2 SVGAGI (reference sequence). The CDR3 has 16 amino acids. Trimming shortened V by 0 bases and J by 0 bases, and 9 bases separated the two germline ends. For the CDR3, the DNA is TGTGCCAGCAGTTACTCGTACGGGTTCTCCTACAATGAGCAGTTCTTC. Its protein product is CASSYSYGFSYNEQFF.